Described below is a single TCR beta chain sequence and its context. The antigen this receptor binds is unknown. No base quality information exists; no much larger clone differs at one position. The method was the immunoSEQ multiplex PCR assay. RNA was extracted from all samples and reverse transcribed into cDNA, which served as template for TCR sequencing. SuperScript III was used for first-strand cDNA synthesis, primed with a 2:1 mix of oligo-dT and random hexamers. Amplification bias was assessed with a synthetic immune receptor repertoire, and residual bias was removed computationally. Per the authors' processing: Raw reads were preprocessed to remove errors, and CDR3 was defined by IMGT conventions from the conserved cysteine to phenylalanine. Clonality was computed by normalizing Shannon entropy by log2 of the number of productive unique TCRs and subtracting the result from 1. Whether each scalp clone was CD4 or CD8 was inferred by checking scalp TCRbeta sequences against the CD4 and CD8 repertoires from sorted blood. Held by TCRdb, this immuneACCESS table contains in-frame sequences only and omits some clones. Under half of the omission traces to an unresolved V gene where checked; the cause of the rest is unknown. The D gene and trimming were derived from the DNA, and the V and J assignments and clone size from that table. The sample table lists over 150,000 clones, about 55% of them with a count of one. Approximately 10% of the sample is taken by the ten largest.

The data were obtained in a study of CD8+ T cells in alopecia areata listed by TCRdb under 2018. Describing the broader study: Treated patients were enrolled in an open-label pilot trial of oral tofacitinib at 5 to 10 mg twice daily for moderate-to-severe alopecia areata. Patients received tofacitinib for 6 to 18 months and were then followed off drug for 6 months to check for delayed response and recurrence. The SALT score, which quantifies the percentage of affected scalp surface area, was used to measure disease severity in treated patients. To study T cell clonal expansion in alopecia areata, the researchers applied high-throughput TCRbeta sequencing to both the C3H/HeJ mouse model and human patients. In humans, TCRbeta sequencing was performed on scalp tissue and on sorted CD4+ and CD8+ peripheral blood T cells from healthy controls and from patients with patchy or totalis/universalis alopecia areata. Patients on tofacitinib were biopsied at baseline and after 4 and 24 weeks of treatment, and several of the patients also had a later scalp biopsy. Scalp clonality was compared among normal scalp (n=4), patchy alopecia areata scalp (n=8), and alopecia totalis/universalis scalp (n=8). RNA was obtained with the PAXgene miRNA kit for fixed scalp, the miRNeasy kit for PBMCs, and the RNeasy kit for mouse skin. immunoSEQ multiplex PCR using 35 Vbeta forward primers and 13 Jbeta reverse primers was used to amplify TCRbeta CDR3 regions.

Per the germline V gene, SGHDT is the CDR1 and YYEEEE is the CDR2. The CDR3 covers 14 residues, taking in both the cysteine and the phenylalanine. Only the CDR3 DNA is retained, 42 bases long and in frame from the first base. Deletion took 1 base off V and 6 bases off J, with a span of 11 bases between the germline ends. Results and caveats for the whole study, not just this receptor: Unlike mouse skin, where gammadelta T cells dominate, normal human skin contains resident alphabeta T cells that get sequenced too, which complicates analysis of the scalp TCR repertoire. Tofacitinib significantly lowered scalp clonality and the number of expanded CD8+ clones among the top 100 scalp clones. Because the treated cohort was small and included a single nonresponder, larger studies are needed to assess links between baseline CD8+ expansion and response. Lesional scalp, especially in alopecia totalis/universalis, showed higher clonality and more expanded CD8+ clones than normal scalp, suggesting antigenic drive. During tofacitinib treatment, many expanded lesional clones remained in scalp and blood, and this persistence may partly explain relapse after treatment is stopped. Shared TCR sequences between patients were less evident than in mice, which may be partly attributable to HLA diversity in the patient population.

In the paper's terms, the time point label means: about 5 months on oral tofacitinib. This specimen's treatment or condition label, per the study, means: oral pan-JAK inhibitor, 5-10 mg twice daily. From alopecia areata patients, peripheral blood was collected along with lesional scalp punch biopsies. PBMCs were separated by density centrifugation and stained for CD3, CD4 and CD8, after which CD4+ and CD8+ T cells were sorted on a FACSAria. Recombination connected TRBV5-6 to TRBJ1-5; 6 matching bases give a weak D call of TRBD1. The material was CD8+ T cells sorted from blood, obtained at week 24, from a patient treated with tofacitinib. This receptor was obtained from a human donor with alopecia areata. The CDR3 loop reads CASSLTGGGQPQHF. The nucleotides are TGTGCCAGCAGCTTGACAGGAGGGGGTCAGCCCCAGCATTTT.